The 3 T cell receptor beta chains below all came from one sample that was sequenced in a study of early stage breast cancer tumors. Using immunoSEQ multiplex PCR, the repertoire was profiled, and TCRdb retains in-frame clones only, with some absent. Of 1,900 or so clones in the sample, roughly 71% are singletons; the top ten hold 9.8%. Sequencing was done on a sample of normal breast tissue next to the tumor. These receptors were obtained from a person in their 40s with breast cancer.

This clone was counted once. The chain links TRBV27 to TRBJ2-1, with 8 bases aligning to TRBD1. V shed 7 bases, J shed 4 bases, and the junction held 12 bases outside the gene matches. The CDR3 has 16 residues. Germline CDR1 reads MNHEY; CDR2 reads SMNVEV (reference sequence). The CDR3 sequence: CASNEQGQGAYNEQFF. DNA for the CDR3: TGTGCCAGCAACGAACAAGGGCAGGGGGCGTACAATGAGCAGTTCTTC.

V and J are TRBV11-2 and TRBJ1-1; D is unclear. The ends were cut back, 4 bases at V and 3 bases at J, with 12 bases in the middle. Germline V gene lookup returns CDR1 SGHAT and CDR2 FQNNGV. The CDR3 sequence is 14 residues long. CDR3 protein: CASSYATMDTEAFF. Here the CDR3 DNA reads TGTGCCAGCAGCTACGCGACAATGGACACTGAAGCTTTCTTT.

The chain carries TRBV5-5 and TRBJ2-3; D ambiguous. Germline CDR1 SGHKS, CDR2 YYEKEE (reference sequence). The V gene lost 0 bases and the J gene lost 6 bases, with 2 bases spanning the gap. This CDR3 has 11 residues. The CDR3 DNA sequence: TGTGCCAGCAGCTTGGGGGATACGCAGTATTTT. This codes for CASSLGDTQYF.